This TCR beta chain is drawn from a study of blood T cell repertoires in COVID-19. Study as a whole: The samples span acute and convalescent COVID-19 from the United States, Italy and Spain. In each case, the material was cDNA or gDNA derived from T cells, B-cell-depleted T cells, or PBMCs.

In the original analysis: Cell counts per sample came from amplifying reference gene primers. Repertoires were generated with immunoSEQ multiplex PCR, while TCRdb's copy carries only in-frame clones and drops some. V, J and clone size are taken as reported in that table, and D and trimming were inferred from the DNA itself. The repertoire includes about 44,000 clones, 82% of them detected once, and approximately 4.1% sits in the top ten. Germline V gives CDR1 SQVTM, CDR2 ANQGSEA. The CDR3 length is 13 residues. V was shortened by 3 bases and J by 9 bases, with 15 bases between the two germline ends. Sequencing input: peripheral blood. This receptor was obtained from a woman in her seventies with acute or convalescent COVID-19. The V and J genes are TRBV29-1 and TRBJ2-1, with D possibly being TRBD1 (6 bases). CDR3 DNA: TGCAGCGTTGACGGGACATTTGGATCTGAGCAGTTCTTC. It translates to CSVDGTFGSEQFF.